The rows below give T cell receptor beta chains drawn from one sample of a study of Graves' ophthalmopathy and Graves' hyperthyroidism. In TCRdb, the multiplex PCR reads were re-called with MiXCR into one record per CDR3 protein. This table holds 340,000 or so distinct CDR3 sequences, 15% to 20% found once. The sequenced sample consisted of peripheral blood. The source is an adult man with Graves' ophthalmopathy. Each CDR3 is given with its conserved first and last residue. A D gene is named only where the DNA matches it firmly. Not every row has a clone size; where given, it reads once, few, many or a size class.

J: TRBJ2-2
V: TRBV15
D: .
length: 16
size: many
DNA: TGTGCCACCAGCAGAGATAAGGGGACGAACACCGGGGAGCTGTTTTTT
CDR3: CATSRDKGTNTGELFF

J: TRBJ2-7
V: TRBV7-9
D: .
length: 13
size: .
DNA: TGTGCCAGCAGCGGAGGGACATCCTACGAGCAGTACTTC
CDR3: CASSGGTSYEQYF

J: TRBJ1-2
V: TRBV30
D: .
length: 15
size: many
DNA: TGTGCCTGGAGACGGGGGGCGACCTCCAACTATGGCTACACCTTC
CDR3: CAWRRGATSNYGYTF

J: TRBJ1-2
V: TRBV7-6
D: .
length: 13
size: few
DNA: TGTGCCAGCAGCTTAGCCTTGGACTATGGCTACACCTTC
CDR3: CASSLALDYGYTF

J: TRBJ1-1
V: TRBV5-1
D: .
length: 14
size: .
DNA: TGCGCCAGCAGCAACAAACAGATGAACACTGAAGCTTTCTTT
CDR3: CASSNKQMNTEAFF

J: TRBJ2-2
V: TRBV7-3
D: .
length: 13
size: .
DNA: TGTGCCAGCAGCTTAATTGGGACCGGGGAGCTGTTTTTT
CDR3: CASSLIGTGELFF

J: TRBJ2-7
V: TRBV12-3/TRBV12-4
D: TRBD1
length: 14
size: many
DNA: TGTGCCAGCAGTTCTCCGGGACAGGGTTGGGAGCAGTACTTC
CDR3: CASSSPGQGWEQYF

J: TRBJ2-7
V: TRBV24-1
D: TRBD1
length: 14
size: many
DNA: TGTGCCACCAGTGATTCGACAGGGCGGAACGAGCAGTACTTC
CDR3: CATSDSTGRNEQYF

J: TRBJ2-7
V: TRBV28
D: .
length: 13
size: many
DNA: TGTGCCAGCAGCCCGGGACTGATCTACGAGCAGTACTTC
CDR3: CASSPGLIYEQYF

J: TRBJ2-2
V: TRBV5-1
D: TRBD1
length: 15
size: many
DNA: TGCGCCAGCAGCTTCGCCAGACAGGGCGGCGGGGAGCTGTTTTTT
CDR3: CASSFARQGGGELFF

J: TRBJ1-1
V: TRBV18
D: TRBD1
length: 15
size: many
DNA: TGTGCCAGCTCAGGCACCGGGACAGGGGGCGCGAATGCTTTCTTT
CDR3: CASSGTGTGGANAFF

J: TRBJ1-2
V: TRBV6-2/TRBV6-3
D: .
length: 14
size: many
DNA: TGTGCCAGCCGGGGACCTGTGAATAACTATGGCTACACCTTC
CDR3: CASRGPVNNYGYTF

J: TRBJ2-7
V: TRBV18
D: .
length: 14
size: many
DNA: TGTGCCAGCTCACCAGCCCGGACCTCCTACGAGCAGTACTTC
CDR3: CASSPARTSYEQYF

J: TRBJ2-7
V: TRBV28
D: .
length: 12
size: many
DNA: TGTGCCAGCAGAATAGGAGTCTACGAGCAGTACTTC
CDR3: CASRIGVYEQYF

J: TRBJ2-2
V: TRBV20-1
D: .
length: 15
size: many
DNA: TGCAGTGCTAGTTTGGATTCCAGGAACACCGGGGAGCTGTTTTTT
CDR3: CSASLDSRNTGELFF

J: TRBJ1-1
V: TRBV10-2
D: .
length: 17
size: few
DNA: TGCGCCAGCAGTGAACGCAGATGGAGGTATTGGGGCACTGAAGCTTTCTTT
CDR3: CASSERRWRYWGTEAFF

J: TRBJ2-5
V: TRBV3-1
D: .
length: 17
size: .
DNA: TGTGCCAGCAGCCAAGAGATAAGGGACACTCAAAGGGAGACCCAGTACTTC
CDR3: CASSQEIRDTQRETQYF

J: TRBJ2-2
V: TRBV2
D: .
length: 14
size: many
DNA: TGTGCCAGCAAATGGGCAGGGACGACCGGGGAGCTGTTTTTT
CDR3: CASKWAGTTGELFF

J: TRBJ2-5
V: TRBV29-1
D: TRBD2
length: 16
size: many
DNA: TGCAGCGTTGAAGATGTAGCGGGGGGCCACCAAGAGACCCAGTACTTC
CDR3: CSVEDVAGGHQETQYF

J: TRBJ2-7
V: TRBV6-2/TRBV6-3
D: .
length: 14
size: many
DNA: TGTGCCAGCAGACCTATCCTAGATGCCTACGAGCAGTACTTC
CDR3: CASRPILDAYEQYF

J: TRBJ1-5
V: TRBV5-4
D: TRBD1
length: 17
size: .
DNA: TGTGCCAGCAGCTTGGCGGGGACAGGGCGCGGCAATCAGCCCCAGCATTTT
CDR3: CASSLAGTGRGNQPQHF

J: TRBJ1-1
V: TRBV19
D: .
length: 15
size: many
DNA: TGTGCCAGTAGTATTGGGGGGGGCCTGATCACTGAAGCTTTCTTT
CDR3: CASSIGGGLITEAFF

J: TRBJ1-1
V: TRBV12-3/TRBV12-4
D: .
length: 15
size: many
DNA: TGTGCCAGCAGTTTACGGACAGCAATGAACACTGAAGCTTTCTTT
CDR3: CASSLRTAMNTEAFF

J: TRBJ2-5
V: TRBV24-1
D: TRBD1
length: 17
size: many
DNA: TGTGCCACCAGTGATGCCGGACAGGGGGCCGGTAAAGAGACCCAGTACTTC
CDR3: CATSDAGQGAGKETQYF

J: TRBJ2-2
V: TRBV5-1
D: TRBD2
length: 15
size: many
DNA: TGCGCCAGCAGCCAGTTAGCGGGAGACACCGGGGAGCTGTTTTTT
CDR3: CASSQLAGDTGELFF

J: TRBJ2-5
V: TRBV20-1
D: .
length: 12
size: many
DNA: TGCAGTGCCCCGCAGGGCGGTGAGACCCAGTACTTC
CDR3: CSAPQGGETQYF

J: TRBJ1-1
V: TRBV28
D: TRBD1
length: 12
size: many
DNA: TGTGCCAGCCAACAGGGGGACACTGAAGCTTTCTTT
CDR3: CASQQGDTEAFF

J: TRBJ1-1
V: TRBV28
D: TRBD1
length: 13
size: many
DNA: TGTGCCACCTGTACAGGGGGCGTCACTGAAGCTTTCTTT
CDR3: CATCTGGVTEAFF

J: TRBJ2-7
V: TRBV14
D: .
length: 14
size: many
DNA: TGTGCCAGCAGCCAAGCTACCTTCGGGGACGAGCAGTACTTC
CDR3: CASSQATFGDEQYF

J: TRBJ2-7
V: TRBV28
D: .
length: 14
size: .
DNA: TGTGCCAGCAGTTTGGTCGGGGGTCGCTACGAGCAGTACTTC
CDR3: CASSLVGGRYEQYF

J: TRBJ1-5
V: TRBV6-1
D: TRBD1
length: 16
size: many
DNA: TGTGCCAGCAGCGAACAGGGGGCCTTGGGGAATCAGCCCCAGCATTTT
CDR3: CASSEQGALGNQPQHF

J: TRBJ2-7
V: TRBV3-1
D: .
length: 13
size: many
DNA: TGTGCCAGCAGCCAAGTAAGGACCAGCGAGCAGTACTTC
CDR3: CASSQVRTSEQYF

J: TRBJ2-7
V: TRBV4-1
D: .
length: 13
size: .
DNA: TGCGCCAGCAGCCAGAGAAGGTGGTACGAGCAGTACTTC
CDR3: CASSQRRWYEQYF

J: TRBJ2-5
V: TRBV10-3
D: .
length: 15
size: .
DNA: TGTGCCATCAGCGGCCGGGGGAAGAAGGAAGAGACCCAGTACTTC
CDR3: CAISGRGKKEETQYF

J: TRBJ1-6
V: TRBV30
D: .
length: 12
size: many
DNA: TGTGCCAGGGGTGTTGGGAATTCACCCCTCCACTTT
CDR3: CARGVGNSPLHF

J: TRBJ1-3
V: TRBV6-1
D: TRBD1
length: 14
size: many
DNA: TGTGCCAGCAGTGGTGGACAGGGATATCACACCATATATTTT
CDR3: CASSGGQGYHTIYF

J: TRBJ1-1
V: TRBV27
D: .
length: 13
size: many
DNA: TGTGCCAGCAGTTTATCAAGCCAACGAACAGCTTTCTTT
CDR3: CASSLSSQRTAFF